This T cell receptor (beta chain) was documented in a study of neurological immune-mediated disorders. Study-wide findings and caveats: It was HTLV-1-associated myelopathy that showed the most TCR clonal expansion, while multiple sclerosis showed the least, falling below healthy controls.

The cDNA was produced through 5'RACE with 10-nucleotide random UMIs. TCRdb reprocessed the 5' RACE reads with MiXCR, giving one entry per CDR3 protein. Of roughly 60,000 distinct CDR3 sequences in the sample, roughly 10% were seen once. This clonotype was seen ten or more times. Its specificity is not known. The CDR3 consists of 15 residues. The V and J ends lost 4 bases and 4 bases, in that order; junction bases with no gene match: 8. Germline lookup yields CDR1 SNHLY and CDR2 FYNNEI. Time point defined: longitudinal time-point 2. Serving as healthy controls were blood bank volunteers based in Maryland, USA. The starting material, 2 million PBMCs stored at -80 C, gave rise to the unsorted libraries.

This receptor was taken from a man younger than 40 in good health. The J gene is TRBJ2-5, the V gene TRBV2; 8 positions agree with TRBD1. The material sequenced was PBMCs. For the CDR3, the DNA is TGTGCCAGCAGTGTTGATGTCGACAGGGGAGAGACCCAGTACTTC. As protein: CASSVDVDRGETQYF.